This T cell receptor beta chain was sequenced in a study of T-cell memory formation after mild COVID-19. Study-wide points: Pre-infection memory already had some responding clones, implying cross-reactive memory joined. Contracting CD4+ clones sat mainly in CM and EM; CD8+ in EMRA.

Amplification by 5'RACE using constant-segment primers produced TCR alpha and TCR beta cDNA libraries that carried sample barcodes and UMIs. TCRdb passed the 5' RACE reads through MiXCR, listing each CDR3 protein once. The sample holds under 250,000 distinct CDR3 sequences, around 25% seen once. The ends lost 4 bases at V and 0 bases at J; junction bases unmatched: 2. The V gene's germline CDR1 is SEHNR and CDR2 FQNEAQ (reference sequence). This CDR3 is 15 amino acids long. Regarding this clonotype: Its matching antigen is unknown.

The sequenced sample consisted of PBMCs or a T cell subset sorted from them (not recorded which). The receptor's source is an adult woman who had mild COVID-19 (a few samples of this study predate the infection). Cell type and time point are not known. The chain joins TRBV7-9 to TRBJ2-2, with TRBD2 identical over 7 bases. The DNA for the CDR3 is TGTGCCAGCAGCTGGGGGGGAGCGAACACCGGGGAGCTGTTTTTT. Protein sequence: CASSWGGANTGELFF.